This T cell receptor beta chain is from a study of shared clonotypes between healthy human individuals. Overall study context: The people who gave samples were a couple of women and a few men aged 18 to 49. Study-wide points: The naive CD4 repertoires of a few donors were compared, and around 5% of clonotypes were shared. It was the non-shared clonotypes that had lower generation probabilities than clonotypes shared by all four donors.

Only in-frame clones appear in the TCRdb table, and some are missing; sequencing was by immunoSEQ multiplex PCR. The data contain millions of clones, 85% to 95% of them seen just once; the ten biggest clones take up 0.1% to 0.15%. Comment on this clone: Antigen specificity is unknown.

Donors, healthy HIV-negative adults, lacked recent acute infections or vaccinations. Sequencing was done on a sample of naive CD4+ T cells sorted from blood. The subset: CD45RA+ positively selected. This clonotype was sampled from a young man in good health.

The CDR3 reads CASSPIGGGVEAFF. The CDR3 bases are TGTGCCAGCAGCCCCATCGGAGGGGGCGTTGAAGCTTTCTTT. The genes are TRBV6-6 and TRBJ1-1, with 7 positions matching TRBD1. J was trimmed by 7 bases and V by 6 bases; bases with no gene match: 11. Germline V gene sequence: CDR1 MNHNY, CDR2 SVGAGI (reference sequence). This CDR3 contains 14 residues.